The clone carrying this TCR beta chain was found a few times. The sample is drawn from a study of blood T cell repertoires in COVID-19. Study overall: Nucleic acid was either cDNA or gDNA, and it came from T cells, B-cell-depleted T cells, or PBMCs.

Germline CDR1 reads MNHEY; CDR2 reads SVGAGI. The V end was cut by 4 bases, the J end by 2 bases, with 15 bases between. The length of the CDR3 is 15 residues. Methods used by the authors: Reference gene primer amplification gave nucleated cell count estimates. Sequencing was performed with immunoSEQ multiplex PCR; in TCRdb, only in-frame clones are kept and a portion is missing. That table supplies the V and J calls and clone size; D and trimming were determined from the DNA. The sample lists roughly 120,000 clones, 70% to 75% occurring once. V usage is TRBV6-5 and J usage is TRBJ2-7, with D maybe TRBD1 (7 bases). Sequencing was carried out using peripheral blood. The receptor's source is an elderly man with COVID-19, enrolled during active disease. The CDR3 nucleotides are TGTGCCAGCAGTTCCCCGGGGGACAGTGCCTACGAGCAGTACTTC. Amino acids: CASSSPGDSAYEQYF.